This TCR beta chain was sequenced during a study of T-cell memory formation after mild COVID-19. Study summary: Most TCR clusters belonged to a single donor. The study's findings and limits: Some responding clones appeared in pre-infection memory, suggesting cross-reactive memory joined.

The V and J ends lost 0 bases and 5 bases respectively, with 13 bases between them. The CDR3 runs to 15 residues. CDR1 and CDR2 from the germline V gene are LGHNA and YSLEER. It was 5'RACE with constant-segment primers that produced the TCR alpha and TCR beta cDNA libraries, which carried sample barcodes and UMIs. In TCRdb, the 5' RACE reads were re-called with MiXCR into one record per CDR3 protein. The data hold some 50,000 distinct CDR3 sequences, with less than 35% observed a single time. This clonotype was seen a few times. The antigen is unknown. The rearrangement joins TRBV4-3 to TRBJ2-5; a possible D gene is TRBD2 (7 bases). The sequencing sample was made of PBMCs or a T cell subset sorted from them (not recorded which). The source is a man between 18 and 29 years old who had mild COVID-19 (a few samples of this study predate the infection). Cell type and time point are not known. The CDR3 DNA reads TGCGCCAGCAGCCAAGAATGGGGGGGCTCGGAGACCCAGTACTTC. This codes for CASSQEWGGSETQYF.